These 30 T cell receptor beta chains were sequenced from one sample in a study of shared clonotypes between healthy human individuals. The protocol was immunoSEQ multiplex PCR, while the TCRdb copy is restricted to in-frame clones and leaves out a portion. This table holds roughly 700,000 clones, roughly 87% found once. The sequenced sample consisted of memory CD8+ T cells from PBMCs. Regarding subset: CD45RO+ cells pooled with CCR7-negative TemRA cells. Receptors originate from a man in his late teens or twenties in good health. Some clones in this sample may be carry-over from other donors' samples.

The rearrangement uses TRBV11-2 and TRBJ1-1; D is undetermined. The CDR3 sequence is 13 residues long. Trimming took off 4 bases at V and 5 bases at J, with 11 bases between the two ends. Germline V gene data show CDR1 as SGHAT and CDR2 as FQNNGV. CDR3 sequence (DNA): TGTGCCAGCAGCTCCTGGATAGGGACTGAAGCTTTCTTT. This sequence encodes CASSSWIGTEAFF.

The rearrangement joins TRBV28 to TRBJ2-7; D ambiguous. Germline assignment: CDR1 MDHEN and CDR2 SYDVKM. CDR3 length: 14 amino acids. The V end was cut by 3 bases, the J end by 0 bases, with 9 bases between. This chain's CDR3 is CASSFRAYSYEQYF. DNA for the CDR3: TGTGCCAGCAGTTTTCGGGCCTACTCCTACGAGCAGTACTTC.

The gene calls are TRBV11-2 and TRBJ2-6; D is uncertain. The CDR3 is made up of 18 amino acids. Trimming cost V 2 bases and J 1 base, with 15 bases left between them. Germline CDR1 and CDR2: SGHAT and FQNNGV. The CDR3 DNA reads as TGTGCCAGCAGCTTATCGACCCCCAAGAGATCTGGGGCCAACGTCCTGACTTTC. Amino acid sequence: CASSLSTPKRSGANVLTF.

The CDR3 loop is CASSERSRTNTGELFF. The CDR3 DNA follows: TGTGCCAGCAGTGAAAGGTCCAGGACGAACACCGGGGAGCTGTTTTTT. V gene TRBV2 combines with J gene TRBJ2-2; D remains unclear. Germline V gene lookup returns CDR1 SNHLY and CDR2 FYNNEI. The ends were cut back, 2 bases at V and 0 bases at J, with 10 bases in the middle. This CDR3 region has 16 residues.

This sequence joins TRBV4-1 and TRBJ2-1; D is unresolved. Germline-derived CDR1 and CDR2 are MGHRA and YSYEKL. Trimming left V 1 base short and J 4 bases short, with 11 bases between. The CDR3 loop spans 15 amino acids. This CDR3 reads CASSQGGILYNEQFF. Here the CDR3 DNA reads TGCGCCAGCAGCCAAGGCGGAATCCTATACAATGAGCAGTTCTTC.

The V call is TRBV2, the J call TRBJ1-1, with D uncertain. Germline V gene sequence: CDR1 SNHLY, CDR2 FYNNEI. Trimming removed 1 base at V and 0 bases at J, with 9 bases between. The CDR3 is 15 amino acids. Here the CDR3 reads CASSEGGYMNTEAFF. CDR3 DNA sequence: TGTGCCAGCAGTGAAGGTGGCTACATGAACACTGAAGCTTTCTTT.

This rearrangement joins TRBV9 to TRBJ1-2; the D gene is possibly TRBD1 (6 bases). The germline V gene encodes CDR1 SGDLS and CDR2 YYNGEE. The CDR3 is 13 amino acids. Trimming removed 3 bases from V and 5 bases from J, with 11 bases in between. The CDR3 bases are TGTGCCAGCAGCGACGAAAGGGGGTATGGCTACACCTTC. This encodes CASSDERGYGYTF.

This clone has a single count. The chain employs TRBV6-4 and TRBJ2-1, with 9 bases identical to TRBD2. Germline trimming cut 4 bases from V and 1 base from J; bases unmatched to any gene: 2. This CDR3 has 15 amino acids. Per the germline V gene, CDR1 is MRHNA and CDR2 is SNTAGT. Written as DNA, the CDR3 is TGTGCCAGCAGTGCGAGCGGGGGGTCCTACAATGAGCAGTTCTTC. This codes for CASSASGGSYNEQFF.

The CDR3 DNA sequence: TGTGCCAGCAGTCCCAGGGGACTAGCGGGGGATCGATTAATCAATGAGCAGTTCTTC. Its protein is CASSPRGLAGDRLINEQFF. The chain employs TRBV27 and TRBJ2-1; 14 bases line up with TRBD2. The CDR3 has 19 amino acids. V lost 5 bases to trimming and J lost 6 bases; unmatched junction nucleotides: 15. The germline V gene has CDR1 MNHEY and CDR2 SMNVEV (reference sequence).

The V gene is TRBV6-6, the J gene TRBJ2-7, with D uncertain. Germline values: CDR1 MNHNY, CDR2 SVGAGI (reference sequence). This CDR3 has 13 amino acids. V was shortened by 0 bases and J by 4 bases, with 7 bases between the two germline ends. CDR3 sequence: CASSYSSQYEQYF. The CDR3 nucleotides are TGTGCCAGCAGTTACTCGTCGCAGTACGAGCAGTACTTC.

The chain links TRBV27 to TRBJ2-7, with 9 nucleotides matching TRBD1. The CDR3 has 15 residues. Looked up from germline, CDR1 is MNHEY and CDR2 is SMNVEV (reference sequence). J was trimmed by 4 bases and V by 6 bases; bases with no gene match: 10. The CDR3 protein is CASSLGDRVSYEQYF. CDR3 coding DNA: TGTGCCAGCAGCTTGGGGGACAGGGTCTCTTACGAGCAGTACTTC.

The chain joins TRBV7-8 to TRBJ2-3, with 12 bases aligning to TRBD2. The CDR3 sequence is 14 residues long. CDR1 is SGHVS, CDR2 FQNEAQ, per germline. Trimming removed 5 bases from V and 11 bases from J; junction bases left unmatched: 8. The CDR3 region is CASSTRTSGTEQYF. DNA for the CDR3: TGTGCCAGCAGCACCCGGACTAGCGGGACGGAGCAGTATTTT. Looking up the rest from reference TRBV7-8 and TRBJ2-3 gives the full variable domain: GAGVSQSPRYKVAKRGQDVALRCDPISGHVSLFWYQQALGQGPEFLTYFQNEAQLDKSGLPSDRFFAERPEGSVSTLKIQRTQQEDSAVYLCASSTRTSGTEQYFGPGTRLTVL.

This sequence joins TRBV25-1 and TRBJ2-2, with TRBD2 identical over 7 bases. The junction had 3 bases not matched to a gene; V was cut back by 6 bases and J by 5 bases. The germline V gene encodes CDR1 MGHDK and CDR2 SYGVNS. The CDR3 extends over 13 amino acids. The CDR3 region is CASRRTSTGELFF. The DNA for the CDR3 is TGTGCCAGCAGGAGGACTAGTACCGGGGAGCTGTTTTTT.

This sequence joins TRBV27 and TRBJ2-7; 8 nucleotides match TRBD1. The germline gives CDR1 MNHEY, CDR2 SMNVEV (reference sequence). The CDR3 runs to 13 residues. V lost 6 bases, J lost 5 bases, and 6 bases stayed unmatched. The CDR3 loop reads CASSSQGDHEQYF. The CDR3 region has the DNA TGTGCCAGCAGCTCACAGGGGGACCACGAGCAGTACTTC.

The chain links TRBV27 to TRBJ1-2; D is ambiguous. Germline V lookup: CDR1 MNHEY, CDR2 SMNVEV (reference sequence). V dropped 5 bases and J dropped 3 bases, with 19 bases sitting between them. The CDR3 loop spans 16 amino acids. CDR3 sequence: CASSPSVGQADYGYTF. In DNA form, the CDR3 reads TGTGCCAGCAGTCCGTCAGTCGGGCAGGCCGACTATGGCTACACCTTC.

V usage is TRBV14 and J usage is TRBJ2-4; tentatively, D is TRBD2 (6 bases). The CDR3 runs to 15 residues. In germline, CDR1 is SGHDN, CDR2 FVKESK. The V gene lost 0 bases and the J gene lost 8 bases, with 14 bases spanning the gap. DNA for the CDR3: TGTGCCAGCAGCCAAGAGTCGGTCGGGAGTCACATTCAGTACTTC. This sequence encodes CASSQESVGSHIQYF.

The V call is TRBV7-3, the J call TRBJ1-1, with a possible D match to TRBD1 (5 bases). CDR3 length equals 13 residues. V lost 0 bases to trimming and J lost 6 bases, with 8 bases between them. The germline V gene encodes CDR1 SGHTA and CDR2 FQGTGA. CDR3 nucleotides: TGTGCCAGCAGCTTAACCCGGGGCGCTGAAGCTTTCTTT. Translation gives CASSLTRGAEAFF.

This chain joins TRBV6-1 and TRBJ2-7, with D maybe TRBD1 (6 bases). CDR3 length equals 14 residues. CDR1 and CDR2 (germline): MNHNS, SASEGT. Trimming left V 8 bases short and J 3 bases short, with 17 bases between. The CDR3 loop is CASQPTRGIYEQYF. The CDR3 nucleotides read TGTGCCAGCCAACCGACGAGGGGGATCTACGAGCAGTACTTC.

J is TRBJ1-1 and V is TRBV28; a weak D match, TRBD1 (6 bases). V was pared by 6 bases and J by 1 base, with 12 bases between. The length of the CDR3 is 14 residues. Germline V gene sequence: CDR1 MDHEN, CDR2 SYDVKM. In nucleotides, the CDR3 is TGTGCCAGCAGGAGCCTAGGGGGGAACACTGAAGCTTTCTTT. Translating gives CASRSLGGNTEAFF. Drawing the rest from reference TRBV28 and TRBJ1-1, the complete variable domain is DVKVTQSSRYLVKRTGEKVFLECVQDMDHENMFWYRQDPGLGLRLIYFSYDVKMKEKGDIPEGYSVSREKKERFSLILESASTNQTSMYLCASRSLGGNTEAFFGQGTRLTVV.

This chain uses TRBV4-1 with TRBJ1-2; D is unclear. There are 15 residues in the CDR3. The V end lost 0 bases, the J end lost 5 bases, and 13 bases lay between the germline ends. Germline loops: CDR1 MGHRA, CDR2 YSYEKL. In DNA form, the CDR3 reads TGCGCCAGCAGCCAAGATCCCTCCCAAGATTATGGCTACACCTTC. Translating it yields CASSQDPSQDYGYTF.

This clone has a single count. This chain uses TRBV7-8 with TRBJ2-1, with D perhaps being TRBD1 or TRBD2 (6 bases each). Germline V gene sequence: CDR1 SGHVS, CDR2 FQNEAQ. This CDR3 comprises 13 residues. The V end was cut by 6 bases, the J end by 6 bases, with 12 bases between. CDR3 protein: CASSRGPTNEQFF. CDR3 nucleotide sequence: TGTGCCAGCAGTCGGGGGCCCACCAATGAGCAGTTCTTC.

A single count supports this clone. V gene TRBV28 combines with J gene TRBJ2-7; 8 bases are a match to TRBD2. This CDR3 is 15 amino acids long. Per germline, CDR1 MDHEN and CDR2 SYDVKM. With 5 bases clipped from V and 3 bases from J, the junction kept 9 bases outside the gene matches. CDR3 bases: TGTGCCAGCAGTCCATACAGCGGGAGCCTCTACGAGCAGTACTTC. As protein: CASSPYSGSLYEQYF.

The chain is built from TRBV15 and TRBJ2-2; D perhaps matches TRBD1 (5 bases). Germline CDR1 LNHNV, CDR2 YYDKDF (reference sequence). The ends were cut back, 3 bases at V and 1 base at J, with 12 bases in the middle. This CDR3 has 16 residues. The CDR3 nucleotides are TGTGCCACCAGCAGCGGAAGGGGCCAGAACACCGGGGAGCTGTTTTTT. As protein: CATSSGRGQNTGELFF.

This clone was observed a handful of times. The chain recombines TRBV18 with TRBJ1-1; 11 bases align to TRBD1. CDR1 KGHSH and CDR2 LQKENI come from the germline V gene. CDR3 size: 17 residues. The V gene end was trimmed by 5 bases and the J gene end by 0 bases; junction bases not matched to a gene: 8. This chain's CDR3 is CASSSSKGQGVNTEAFF. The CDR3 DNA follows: TGTGCCAGCTCATCAAGCAAGGGACAGGGGGTGAACACTGAAGCTTTCTTT.

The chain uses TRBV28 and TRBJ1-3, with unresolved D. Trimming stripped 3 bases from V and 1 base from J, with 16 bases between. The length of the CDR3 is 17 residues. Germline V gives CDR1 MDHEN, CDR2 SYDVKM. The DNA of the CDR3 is TGTGCCAGCAGTTTTCGCCCGACCACTAGATCTGGAAACACCATATATTTT. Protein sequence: CASSFRPTTRSGNTIYF.

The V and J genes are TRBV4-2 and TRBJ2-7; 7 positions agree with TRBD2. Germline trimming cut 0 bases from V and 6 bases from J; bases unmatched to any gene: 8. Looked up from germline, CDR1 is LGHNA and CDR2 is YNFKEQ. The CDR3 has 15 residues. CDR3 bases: TGTGCCAGCAGCCAAGAAGTCGGGGGGAGGCGCGAGCAGTACTTC. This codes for CASSQEVGGRREQYF.

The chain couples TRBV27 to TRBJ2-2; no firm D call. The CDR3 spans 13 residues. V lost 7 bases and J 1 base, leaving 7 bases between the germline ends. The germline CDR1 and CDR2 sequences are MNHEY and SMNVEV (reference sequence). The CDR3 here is CASTYRNTGELFF. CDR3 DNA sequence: TGTGCCAGCACGTACAGGAACACCGGGGAGCTGTTTTTT.

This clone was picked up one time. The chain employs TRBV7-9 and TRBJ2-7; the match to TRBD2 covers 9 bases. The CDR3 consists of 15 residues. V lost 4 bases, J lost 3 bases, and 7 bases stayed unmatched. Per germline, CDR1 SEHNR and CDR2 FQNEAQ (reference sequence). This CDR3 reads CASSSRLAAFYEQYF. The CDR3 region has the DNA TGTGCCAGCAGCTCAAGACTAGCGGCATTCTACGAGCAGTACTTC.

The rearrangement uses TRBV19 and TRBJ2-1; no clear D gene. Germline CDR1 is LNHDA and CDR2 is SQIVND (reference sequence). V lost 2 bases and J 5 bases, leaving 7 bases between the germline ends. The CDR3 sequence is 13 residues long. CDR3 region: CASSILEDNEQFF. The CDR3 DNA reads TGTGCCAGTAGTATACTCGAGGACAATGAGCAGTTCTTC.

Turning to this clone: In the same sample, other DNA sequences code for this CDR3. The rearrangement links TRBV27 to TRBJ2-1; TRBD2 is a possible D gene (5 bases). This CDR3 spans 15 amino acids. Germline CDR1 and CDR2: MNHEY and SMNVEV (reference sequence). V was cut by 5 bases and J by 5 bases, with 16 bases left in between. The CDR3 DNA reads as TGTGCCAGCAGTCCCGGGGTAGCTGGGAACAATGAGCAGTTCTTC. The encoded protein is CASSPGVAGNNEQFF.